What follows are 9 T cell receptor beta chains derived from one specimen sequenced in a study of beta chain features in type 1 diabetes. Findings and limits, study-wide: Patients with Type 1 diabetes showed moderately but significantly shorter TCRB CDR3s in all four CD4+ subsets.

Expressed TCRB transcripts got sequenced, as all isolated RNA was reverse transcribed. TCRdb's copy holds only in-frame clones and misses some; the assay was immunoSEQ multiplex PCR. The sample has about 53,000 clones, approximately 60% seen once; the top ten hold 0.25% to 0.35%. Which antigens these TCRs recognize remains unknown. The sequencing sample was made of stem cell memory CD4+ T cells from blood. The receptors stem from a woman in her 30s with type 1 diabetes.

This clone was seen only a few times. This chain joins TRBV10-1 and TRBJ2-3; 7 bases line up with TRBD1. V lost 6 bases to trimming and J lost 0 bases; unmatched junction nucleotides: 0. The CDR3 contains 13 residues. CDR1 and CDR2 from the germline V gene are WNHNN and SYGVQD (reference sequence). CDR3 sequence (DNA): TGCGCCAGCAGACAGGGGAGCACAGATACGCAGTATTTT. The encoded protein is CASRQGSTDTQYF.

This clone was found a few times. The J gene is TRBJ2-5, the V gene TRBV10-3; a weak D match, TRBD2 (6 bases). This CDR3 has 16 amino acids. V lost 8 bases to trimming and J lost 2 bases, with 21 bases between them. From germline, CDR1 is ENHRY and CDR2 SYGVKD. This chain's CDR3 is CAIGGTGTETQETQYF. CDR3 in DNA: TGTGCCATCGGGGGGACTGGAACGGAAACACAAGAGACCCAGTACTTC.

This clone occurred a few times. The chain couples TRBV5-8 to TRBJ2-7; perhaps TRBD1 as D (6 bases). Between the trimmed V and J ends, which lost 3 bases and 2 bases, there was a span of 12 bases. There are 14 residues in the CDR3. Germline loops: CDR1 SGHTS, CDR2 YDEGEE. The CDR3 here is CASSSFHRAYEQYF. The CDR3 DNA sequence: TGTGCCAGCAGCTCCTTTCACAGGGCCTACGAGCAGTACTTC.

V usage is TRBV27 and J usage is TRBJ1-2; 11 bases line up with TRBD1. Trimming cost V 6 bases and J 4 bases; bases outside gene matches: 7. The CDR3 sequence is 15 residues long. Germline CDR1 and CDR2: MNHEY and SMNVEV (reference sequence). The CDR3 DNA follows: TGTGCCAGCAGGCTCACGGGGACAGGGGGCTATGGCTACACCTTC. This codes for CASRLTGTGGYGYTF.

This sequence joins TRBV25-1 and TRBJ2-1; weak D call: TRBD1 (6 bases). V dropped 0 bases and J dropped 4 bases, with 7 bases sitting between them. CDR3 length: 14 amino acids. The V gene's germline CDR1 is MGHDK and CDR2 SYGVNS. The CDR3 is CASSEYGQYNEQFF. The CDR3 region has the DNA TGTGCCAGCAGTGAATACGGACAGTACAATGAGCAGTTCTTC.

This clone was observed a handful of times. V and J are TRBV5-1 and TRBJ2-1; TRBD2 aligns across 8 bases. V trimming: 5 bases; J trimming: 6 bases; junction bases outside the gene matches: 10. Germline V gives CDR1 SGHRS, CDR2 YFSETQ. There are 15 residues in the CDR3. CDR3 in DNA: TGCGCCAGCAGATCGGATCCGGGAGGGGGCAATGAGCAGTTCTTC. This sequence encodes CASRSDPGGGNEQFF.

Here the CDR3 DNA reads TGCGCCAGCAGCCAAGGACCTAGCGGGAGGGCCAGCTCCTACAATGAGCAGTTCTTC. Amino acid sequence: CASSQGPSGRASSYNEQFF. The rearrangement uses TRBV4-1 and TRBJ2-1; 12 bases are shared with TRBD2. J lost 0 bases, V lost 1 base, and 7 bases had no gene match. The CDR3 loop spans 19 amino acids. CDR1 is MGHRA, CDR2 YSYEKL, per germline.

The chain links TRBV30 to TRBJ2-6; no clear D gene. The V gene's germline CDR1 is GTSNPN and CDR2 SVGIG (reference sequence). V was pared by 0 bases and J by 0 bases, with 9 bases between. This CDR3 spans 16 amino acids. The DNA of the CDR3 is TGTGCCTGGAGTGTACAAGGAGTCTCTGGGGCCAACGTCCTGACTTTC. Translation gives CAWSVQGVSGANVLTF.

The chain links TRBV7-8 to TRBJ1-1; D might be TRBD1 (6 bases). This CDR3 spans 14 amino acids. Trimming left V 0 bases short and J 5 bases short, with 10 bases between. CDR1 is SGHVS and CDR2 is FQNEAQ in the germline V gene. The CDR3 DNA reads TGTGCCAGCAGCTTAGCACAGGGTAGGACTGAAGCTTTCTTT. This translates into CASSLAQGRTEAFF.